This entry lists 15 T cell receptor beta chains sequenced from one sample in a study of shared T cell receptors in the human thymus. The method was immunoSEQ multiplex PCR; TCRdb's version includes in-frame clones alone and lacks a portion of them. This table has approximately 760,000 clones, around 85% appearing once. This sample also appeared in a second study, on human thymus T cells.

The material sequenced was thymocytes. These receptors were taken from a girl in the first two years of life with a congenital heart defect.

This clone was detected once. The CDR3 DNA sequence: TGTGCCAGCAGCTTTCGCCCCCGGGACAGGGAGGAAAACACCATATATTTT. Its protein product is CASSFRPRDREENTIYF. The chain carries TRBV7-6 and TRBJ1-3, with 9 nucleotides matching TRBD1. The CDR3 totals 17 residues. V was pared by 3 bases and J by 6 bases, with 12 bases of the junction left unmatched. In germline, CDR1 is SGHVS, CDR2 FNYEAQ.

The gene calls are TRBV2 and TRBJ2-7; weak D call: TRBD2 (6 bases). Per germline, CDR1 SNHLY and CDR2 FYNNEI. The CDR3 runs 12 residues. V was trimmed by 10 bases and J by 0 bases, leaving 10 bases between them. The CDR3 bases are TGTGCCAACCGGGAGAGCTCCTACGAGCAGTACTTC. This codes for CANRESSYEQYF. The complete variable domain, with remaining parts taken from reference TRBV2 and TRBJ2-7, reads EPEVTQTPSHQVTQMGQEVILRCVPISNHLYFYWYRQILGQKVEFLVSFYNNEISEKSEIFDDQFSVERPDGSNFTLKIRSTKLEDSAMYFCANRESSYEQYFGPGTRLTVT.

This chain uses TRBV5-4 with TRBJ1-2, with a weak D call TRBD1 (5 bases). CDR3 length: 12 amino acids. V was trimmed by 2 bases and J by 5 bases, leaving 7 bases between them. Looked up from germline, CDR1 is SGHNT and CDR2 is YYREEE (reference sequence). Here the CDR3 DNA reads TGTGCCAGCAGCTTACAGGAGTATGGCTACACCTTC. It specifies CASSLQEYGYTF.

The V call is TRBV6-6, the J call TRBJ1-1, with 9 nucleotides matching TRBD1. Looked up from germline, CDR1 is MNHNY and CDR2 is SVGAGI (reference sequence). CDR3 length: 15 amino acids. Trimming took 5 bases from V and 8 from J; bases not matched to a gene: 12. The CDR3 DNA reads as TGTGCCAGCAGTGTTAACAGGGGGCGCATGGCCGAAGCTTTCTTT. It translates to CASSVNRGRMAEAFF.

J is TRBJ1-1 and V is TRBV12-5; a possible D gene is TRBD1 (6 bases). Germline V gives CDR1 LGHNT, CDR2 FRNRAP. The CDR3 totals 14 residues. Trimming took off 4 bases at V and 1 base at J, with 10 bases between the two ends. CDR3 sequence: CASGSGHPNTEAFF. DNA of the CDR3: TGTGCTAGTGGTTCGGGACACCCGAACACTGAAGCTTTCTTT. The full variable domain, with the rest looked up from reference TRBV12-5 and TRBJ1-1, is DARVTQTPRHKVTEMGQEVTMRCQPILGHNTVFWYRQTMMQGLELLAYFRNRAPLDDSGMPKDRFSAEMPDATLATLKIQPSEPRDSAVYFCASGSGHPNTEAFFGQGTRLTVV.

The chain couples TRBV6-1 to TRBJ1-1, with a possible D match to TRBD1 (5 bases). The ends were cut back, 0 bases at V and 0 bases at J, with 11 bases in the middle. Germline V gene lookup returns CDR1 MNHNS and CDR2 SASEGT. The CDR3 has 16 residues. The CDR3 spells CASSEAGPGLNTEAFF. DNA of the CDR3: TGTGCCAGCAGTGAAGCTGGGCCAGGGTTGAACACTGAAGCTTTCTTT.

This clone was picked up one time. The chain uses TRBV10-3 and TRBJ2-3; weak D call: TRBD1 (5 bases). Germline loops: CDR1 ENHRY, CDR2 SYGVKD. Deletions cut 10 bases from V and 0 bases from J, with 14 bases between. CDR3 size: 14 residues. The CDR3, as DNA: TGTGCCACCGAGGCAGGGAATAGCACAGATACGCAGTATTTT. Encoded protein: CATEAGNSTDTQYF.

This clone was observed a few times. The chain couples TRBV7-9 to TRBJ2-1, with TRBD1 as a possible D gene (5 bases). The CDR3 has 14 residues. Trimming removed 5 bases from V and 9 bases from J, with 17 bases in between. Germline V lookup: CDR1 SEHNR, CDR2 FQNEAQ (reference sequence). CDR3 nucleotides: TGTGCCAGCAGCCCAGGTCAGGGCTGGGGTGAGCAGTTCTTC. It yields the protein CASSPGQGWGEQFF.

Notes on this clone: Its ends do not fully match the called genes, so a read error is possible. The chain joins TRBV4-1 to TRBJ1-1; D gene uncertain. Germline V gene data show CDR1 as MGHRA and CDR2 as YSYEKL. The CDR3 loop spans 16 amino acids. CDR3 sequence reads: CASSQVAIIINIEAFF. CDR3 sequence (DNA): TGCGCCAGCAGCCAAGTCGCAATAATAATTAACATTGAAGCTTTCTTT.

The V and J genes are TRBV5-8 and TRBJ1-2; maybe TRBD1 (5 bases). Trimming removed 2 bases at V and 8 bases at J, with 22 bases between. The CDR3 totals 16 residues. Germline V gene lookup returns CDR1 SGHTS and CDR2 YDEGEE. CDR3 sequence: CASSLLLTGSYAGYTF. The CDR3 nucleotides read TGTGCCAGCAGCTTATTACTCACAGGCTCCTATGCGGGCTACACCTTC.

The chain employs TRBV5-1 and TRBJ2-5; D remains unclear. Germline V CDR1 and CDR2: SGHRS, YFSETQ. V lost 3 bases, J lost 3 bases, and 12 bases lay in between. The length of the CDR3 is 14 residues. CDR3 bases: TGCGCCAGCAGCTGGCCCATCAACGAAGAGACCCAGTACTTC. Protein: CASSWPINEETQYF.

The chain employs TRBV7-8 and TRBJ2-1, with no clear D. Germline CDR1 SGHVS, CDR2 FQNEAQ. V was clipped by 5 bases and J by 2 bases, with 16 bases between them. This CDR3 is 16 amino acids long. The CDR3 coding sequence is TGTGCCAGCAGCAGAACAGCTCCGAGCACCTACAATGAGCAGTTCTTC. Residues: CASSRTAPSTYNEQFF.

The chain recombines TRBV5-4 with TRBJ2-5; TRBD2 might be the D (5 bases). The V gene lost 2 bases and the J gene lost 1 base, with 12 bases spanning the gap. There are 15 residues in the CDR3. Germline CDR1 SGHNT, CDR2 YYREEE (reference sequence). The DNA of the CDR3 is TGTGCCAGCAGCTTTGAGGCGGGCCCCCAAGAGACCCAGTACTTC. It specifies CASSFEAGPQETQYF. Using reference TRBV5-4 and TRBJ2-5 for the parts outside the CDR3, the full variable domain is ETGVTQSPTHLIKTRGQQVTLRCSSQSGHNTVSWYQQALGQGPQFIFQYYREEENGRGNFPPRFSGLQFPNYSSELNVNALELDDSALYLCASSFEAGPQETQYFGPGTRLLVL.

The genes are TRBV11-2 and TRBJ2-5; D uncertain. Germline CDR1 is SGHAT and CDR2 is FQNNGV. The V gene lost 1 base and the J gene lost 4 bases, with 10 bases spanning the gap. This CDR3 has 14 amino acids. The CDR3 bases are TGTGCCAGCAGCTTAGGTTGGCTAGTAGAGACCCAGTACTTC. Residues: CASSLGWLVETQYF.

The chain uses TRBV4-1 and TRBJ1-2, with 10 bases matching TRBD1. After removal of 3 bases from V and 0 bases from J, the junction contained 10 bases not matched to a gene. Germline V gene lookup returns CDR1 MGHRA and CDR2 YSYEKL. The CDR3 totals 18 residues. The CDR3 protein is CASSQDRQGAISNYGYTF. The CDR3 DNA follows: TGCGCCAGCAGCCAGGATAGACAGGGGGCTATATCTAACTATGGCTACACCTTC.